The clone carrying this T cell receptor beta chain was seen more than once but under ten times. Its antigen is unidentified. Per the germline V gene, CDR1 is SQVTM and CDR2 is ANQGSEA. There are 10 residues in the CDR3. Deletions cut 7 bases from V and 10 bases from J, with 13 bases between. Approximately 10 milliliters was the volume of peripheral blood drawn from each donor. This sample stems from a study of blood T cells in healthy people across ages. Findings and limits, study-wide: Higher diversity, along with more naive CD4+ cells, distinguished long-lived donors from aged donors.

A J-beta primer mix and a sample-barcoded 5' primer were used in a second PCR of about 7 to 12 cycles. A single record per CDR3 protein comes from TCRdb applying MiXCR to the 5' RACE reads. The sample has around 1,500,000 distinct CDR3 sequences, roughly 40% seen once. This clonotype originated in a woman aged 18-35 years in good health. The material sequenced was blood. This chain joins TRBV29-1 and TRBJ1-1; D is possibly TRBD1 (6 bases). CDR3 amino acids: CSAIGGAAFF. The CDR3 DNA reads TGCAGCGCCATAGGGGGGGCAGCTTTCTTT.